These 9 T cell receptor beta chains originate from one sample sequenced in a study of blood T cell repertoires in COVID-19 (dated by TCRdb to 2020 to 2022). The library came from the immunoSEQ multiplex PCR assay. Not all clones reach the TCRdb copy of this immuneACCESS table, which keeps in-frame sequences only. Checked studies attribute under half of the gap to unresolved V genes and leave the rest unexplained. The sample records approximately 64,000 clones, about 80% of which are singletons. The ten most abundant clones make up approximately 0.8% of the sample. Sequencing was carried out using peripheral blood. Receptors originate from a woman in her 70s with acute or convalescent COVID-19.

The V call is TRBV5-1, the J call TRBJ2-1; 11 positions match TRBD2. The ends lost 2 bases at V and 4 bases at J; junction bases unmatched: 5. The CDR3 consists of 16 residues. Germline V gives CDR1 SGHRS, CDR2 YFSETQ. In nucleotides, the CDR3 is TGCGCCAGCAGCTTCTTGACTAGCGGGAAGTACAATGAGCAGTTCTTC. Translating gives CASSFLTSGKYNEQFF.

The CDR3 region is CASSQERTRNGNEQFF. For the CDR3, the DNA is TGCGCCAGCAGCCAAGAGAGGACAAGGAATGGCAATGAGCAGTTCTTC. The rearrangement uses TRBV4-3 and TRBJ2-1; D might be TRBD1 (5 bases). The V end lost 0 bases, the J end lost 6 bases, and 15 bases lay between the germline ends. Germline CDR1 and CDR2: LGHNA and YSLEER. This CDR3 has 16 residues.

The chain is built from TRBV18 and TRBJ2-3, with D possibly matching TRBD1 (5 bases). V gave up 5 bases and J gave up 0 bases, with 12 bases separating them. This CDR3 contains 15 residues. Per the germline V gene, CDR1 is KGHSH and CDR2 is LQKENI. CDR3 region: CASSSRQRSTDTQYF. The DNA for the CDR3 is TGTGCCAGCTCATCCCGACAGCGAAGCACAGATACGCAGTATTTT.

The chain couples TRBV6-4 to TRBJ2-6; a weak D match, TRBD1 (5 bases). With 3 bases removed from V and 2 bases from J, the gap between germline ends came to 5 bases. Germline V gives CDR1 MRHNA, CDR2 SNTAGT. This CDR3 contains 14 residues. The CDR3 nucleotides read TGTGCCAGCAGTGAGGGGCCTGGGGCCAACGTCCTGACTTTC. The encoded protein is CASSEGPGANVLTF.

The chain employs TRBV19 and TRBJ1-1, with TRBD1 identical over 8 bases. Unmatched junction bases numbered 8, after V lost 7 bases and J lost 4 bases. Germline V gene data show CDR1 as LNHDA and CDR2 as SQIVND (reference sequence). This CDR3 region has 14 residues. As DNA, the CDR3 is TGTGCCAGTACCGGGACAGGCTTTAGCACTGAAGCTTTCTTT. It codes for CASTGTGFSTEAFF.

The V call is TRBV5-6, the J call TRBJ2-5, with 9 bases aligning to TRBD2. Germline V gene sequence: CDR1 SGHDT, CDR2 YYEEEE. CDR3 length: 14 amino acids. V trimming: 6 bases; J trimming: 1 base; junction bases outside the gene matches: 4. CDR3 amino acids: CASKTSGLQETQYF. In DNA, the CDR3 is TGTGCCAGCAAAACTAGCGGGCTCCAAGAGACCCAGTACTTC.

The chain uses TRBV6-5 and TRBJ2-7, with D tentatively TRBD2 (6 bases). V gave up 6 bases and J gave up 4 bases, with 16 bases separating them. Germline V gene data show CDR1 as MNHEY and CDR2 as SVGAGI. CDR3 length: 14 residues. The CDR3 nucleotides read TGTGCCAGCAGGGGCCGAGCGGGTAAGTACGAGCAGTACTTC. Residues: CASRGRAGKYEQYF.

The chain employs TRBV7-2 and TRBJ1-1, with 7 bases aligning to TRBD1. The CDR3 loop spans 15 amino acids. Germline assignment: CDR1 SGHTA and CDR2 FQGNSA. V shed 5 bases, J shed 2 bases, and the junction held 8 bases outside the gene matches. The CDR3, as DNA: TGTGCCAGCAGCCCTCGACAGGGTAGTAACACTGAAGCTTTCTTT. Encoded protein: CASSPRQGSNTEAFF.

There are a few counts of this clone. The V and J genes are TRBV9 and TRBJ2-2; 10 bases fit TRBD2. Unmatched junction bases numbered 6, after V lost 0 bases and J lost 7 bases. The CDR3 contains 16 residues. Germline CDR1 reads SGDLS; CDR2 reads YYNGEE. The CDR3 nucleotides are TGTGCCAGCAGCGTAGGGGCTAGCGGGAGTATCGGGGAGCTGTTTTTT. Amino acids: CASSVGASGSIGELFF.